Reported below is one T cell receptor (beta chain). The antigen is not known. MiXCR, run by TCRdb on the RT-PCR reads, gives a single entry per CDR3 protein. The repertoire holds roughly 650,000 distinct CDR3 sequences, with approximately 14% as singletons. The CDR3 covers 19 residues. Germline trimming cut 1 base from V and 0 bases from J; bases unmatched to any gene: 10. Germline lookup yields CDR1 SGHAT and CDR2 FQNNGV. This sample is drawn from a study of response to subunit inactivated influenza vaccine. Notes on the study in general: That few new T cells are recruited by each seasonal influenza vaccination was the authors' suggestion.

The sequence came from a man aged 45-65 years who received an inactivated influenza vaccine. The chain combines TRBV11-2 with TRBJ2-1; 9 nucleotides line up with TRBD2. Specimen: PBMCs from blood, collected about 11 days after vaccination. The CDR3 region is CASSLGMASGTFSYNEQFF. CDR3 bases: TGTGCCAGCAGCTTAGGAATGGCTAGCGGGACTTTCTCCTACAATGAGCAGTTCTTC.